One sample yielded the 4 T cell receptor beta chains listed below, sequenced in a study of blood T cells in healthy people across ages. The use of a sample-barcoded 5' primer and a J-beta primer mix characterized a second PCR of roughly 7 to 11 cycles. MiXCR, applied by TCRdb to the 5' RACE reads, yields one record per CDR3 protein. The sample records under 2 million distinct CDR3 sequences, around 36% being singletons. The sequencing sample was made of blood. Receptor source: a woman younger than 45 in good health.

The rearrangement joins TRBV6-6 to TRBJ2-7; tentatively, D is TRBD1 (6 bases). V shed 2 bases and J shed 0 bases, with 17 bases lying between them. The CDR3 is 17 amino acids. The germline V gene has CDR1 MNHNY and CDR2 SVGAGI (reference sequence). CDR3 loop: CASSYRWDKRSSYEQYF. In DNA form, the CDR3 reads TGTGCCAGCAGTTACCGATGGGACAAGAGAAGCTCCTACGAGCAGTACTTC.

The rearrangement joins TRBV27 to TRBJ2-7; D is undetermined. This CDR3 comprises 13 residues. Germline loops: CDR1 MNHEY, CDR2 SMNVEV (reference sequence). Trimming took 8 bases from V and 7 from J, leaving 18 bases between them. For the CDR3, the DNA is TGTGCCAGCTCCCAATCCGGGCCTAGGGAGCAGTACTTC. Amino acids: CASSQSGPREQYF.

This rearrangement joins TRBV3-1 to TRBJ2-7; no definite D call. Germline values: CDR1 LGHDT, CDR2 YNNKEL (reference sequence). The CDR3 runs 13 residues. Between the trimmed V and J ends, which lost 0 bases and 5 bases, there was a span of 8 bases. The CDR3 bases are TGTGCCAGCAGCCAAGACTGGCAGAACGAGCAGTACTTC. It codes for CASSQDWQNEQYF.

This clonotype was observed a few times. V is TRBV20-1 and J is TRBJ1-2; 8 bases line up with TRBD1. With V trimmed by 3 bases and J by 4 bases, 10 bases remained unmatched. Per the germline V gene, CDR1 is DFQATT and CDR2 is SNEGSKA (reference sequence). CDR3 length: 15 amino acids. CDR3 region: CSASGQGARGYGYTF. The DNA of the CDR3 is TGCAGTGCTAGTGGGCAGGGGGCACGTGGCTATGGCTACACCTTC.